One sample yielded the 32 T cell receptor beta chains listed below, sequenced in a study of cytomegalovirus exposure and HLA in healthy donors. PCR amplification relied on 60 Vbeta primers (plus 13 Jbeta primers). Produced via immunoSEQ multiplex PCR; TCRdb's table is partial and in-frame only. The sample holds about 120,000 clones; 77% are singletons and the top ten take 10% to 11%. Material: PBMCs. The receptors originated from a man in his forties in good health and CMV-seropositive.

This chain joins TRBV28 and TRBJ2-1; 7 bases map to TRBD2. The CDR3 has 15 amino acids. Looked up from germline, CDR1 is MDHEN and CDR2 is SYDVKM. The J segment lost 8 bases and the V segment lost 5 bases, leaving 12 bases of the junction unmatched. CDR3 in amino acids: CASSGLGGSKDEQFF. The CDR3 coding sequence is TGTGCCAGCAGTGGATTGGGGGGGAGTAAAGATGAGCAGTTCTTC.

The V and J genes are TRBV6-5 and TRBJ1-6, with D possibly TRBD1 on 5 matching bases. V was trimmed by 5 bases and J by 2 bases, leaving 10 bases between them. The CDR3 is 15 amino acids. Germline CDR1 MNHEY, CDR2 SVGAGI. The chain's CDR3 is CASSPQVTYNSPLHF. The CDR3 DNA reads TGTGCCAGCAGTCCACAGGTTACCTATAATTCACCCCTCCACTTT.

The CDR3 is CASSFQGAITGNTIYF. The CDR3 DNA reads TGTGCCAGCAGTTTTCAGGGGGCGATTACTGGAAACACCATATATTTT. This chain joins TRBV28 and TRBJ1-3; 8 nucleotides match TRBD1. CDR1 MDHEN and CDR2 SYDVKM come from the germline V gene. After removal of 3 bases from V and 2 bases from J, the junction contained 6 bases not matched to a gene. The CDR3 loop spans 16 amino acids.

This rearrangement joins TRBV6-4 to TRBJ2-1; weak D call: TRBD1 (6 bases). Germline loops: CDR1 MRHNA, CDR2 SNTAGT. Trimming took 3 bases from V and 8 from J, leaving 11 bases between them. The CDR3 is 13 amino acids. The CDR3 nucleotides read TGTGCCAGCAGTGATGGGGGCGCGGATGAGCAGTTCTTC. Translating it yields CASSDGGADEQFF.

The V and J genes are TRBV6-5 and TRBJ2-1; 8 positions agree with TRBD2. CDR1 is MNHEY, CDR2 SVGAGI, per germline. Trimming took 5 bases from V and 10 from J; bases not matched to a gene: 7. CDR3 length: 13 amino acids. The CDR3, as DNA: TGTGCCAGCAGTGAGTGGCGGGGGGCCGAGCAGTTCTTC. Translation gives CASSEWRGAEQFF.

This chain uses TRBV30 with TRBJ2-1; 10 positions agree with TRBD2. Per the germline V gene, CDR1 is GTSNPN and CDR2 is SVGIG (reference sequence). Germline trimming cut 5 bases from V and 8 bases from J; bases unmatched to any gene: 12. The CDR3 has 15 residues. The CDR3 sequence is CAWDVLAGTADEQFF. The CDR3 region has the DNA TGTGCCTGGGATGTACTAGCGGGGACGGCAGATGAGCAGTTCTTC. Using reference TRBV30 and TRBJ2-1 for the parts outside the CDR3, the full variable domain is SQTIHQWPATLVQPVGSPLSLECTVEGTSNPNLYWYRQAAGRGLQLLFYSVGIGQISSEVPQNLSASRPQDRQFILSSKKLLLSDSGFYLCAWDVLAGTADEQFFGPGTRLTVL.

This rearrangement joins TRBV9 to TRBJ2-1; the D is unclear. The CDR3 spans 12 residues. Per germline, CDR1 SGDLS and CDR2 YYNGEE. V gave up 5 bases and J gave up 6 bases, with 9 bases separating them. CDR3 sequence reads: CASSLRSNEQFF. In DNA form, the CDR3 reads TGTGCCAGCAGTCTCAGGTCCAATGAGCAGTTCTTC.

The rearrangement joins TRBV15 to TRBJ2-1, with D perhaps matching TRBD1 (6 bases). Germline assignment: CDR1 LNHNV and CDR2 YYDKDF (reference sequence). The CDR3 covers 15 residues. Trimming shortened V by 2 bases and J by 3 bases, and 11 bases separated the two germline ends. The CDR3 sequence is CATSRSRTVYNEQFF. CDR3 coding DNA: TGTGCCACCAGCAGATCCCGGACAGTCTACAATGAGCAGTTCTTC. The full variable domain, rest sourced from reference TRBV15 and TRBJ2-1, is DAMVIQNPRYQVTQFGKPVTLSCSQTLNHNVMYWYQQKSSQAPKLLFHYYDKDFNNEADTPDNFQSRRPNTSFCFLDIRSPGLGDTAMYLCATSRSRTVYNEQFFGPGTRLTVL.

This chain joins TRBV5-4 and TRBJ1-1; a possible D gene is TRBD1 (6 bases). The CDR3 has 12 amino acids. Germline V gene data show CDR1 as SGHNT and CDR2 as YYREEE (reference sequence). Trimming removed 4 bases from V and 7 bases from J, with 11 bases in between. The CDR3 region is CASSITGIEAFF. CDR3 coding DNA: TGTGCCAGCAGCATAACAGGGATTGAAGCTTTCTTT. Combining the CDR3 with reference TRBV5-4 and TRBJ1-1 gives the whole variable domain ETGVTQSPTHLIKTRGQQVTLRCSSQSGHNTVSWYQQALGQGPQFIFQYYREEENGRGNFPPRFSGLQFPNYSSELNVNALELDDSALYLCASSITGIEAFFGQGTRLTVV.

The chain carries TRBV6-5 and TRBJ1-5, with TRBD1 identical over 8 bases. V lost 10 bases to trimming and J lost 10 bases; unmatched junction nucleotides: 12. CDR1 MNHEY and CDR2 SVGAGI come from the germline V gene. CDR3 size: 13 residues. CDR3 in amino acids: CAISDRAGLPQHF. The CDR3 DNA sequence: TGTGCCATTTCGGACAGGGCTGGCTTACCCCAGCATTTT.

V gene TRBV11-2 combines with J gene TRBJ2-5; 8 bases are shared with TRBD1. Germline V CDR1 and CDR2: SGHAT, FQNNGV. With 5 bases clipped from V and 1 base from J, the junction kept 9 bases outside the gene matches. The CDR3 length is 16 residues. DNA of the CDR3: TGTGCCAGCAGCCCCGGATCCGGGACAGGCCAAGAGACCCAGTACTTC. Its protein is CASSPGSGTGQETQYF.

The chain uses TRBV7-8 and TRBJ1-4; the D gene is possibly TRBD1 (5 bases). This CDR3 has 14 residues. CDR1 is SGHVS and CDR2 is FQNEAQ in the germline V gene. Trimming pared 4 bases from V and 1 base from J, leaving 7 bases between. CDR3 residues: CASSSQETNEKLFF. For the CDR3, the DNA is TGTGCCAGCAGCTCACAGGAAACTAATGAAAAACTGTTTTTT.

This clone was recorded once. The CDR3 region has the DNA TGTGCCAGCAGCTTAGTCCGGGTTCTTAGCAATCAGCCCCAGCATTTT. It translates to CASSLVRVLSNQPQHF. The V gene is TRBV7-2, the J gene TRBJ1-5; no reliable D call. Germline V gives CDR1 SGHTA, CDR2 FQGNSA. The CDR3 length is 16 residues. The V end was cut by 1 base, the J end by 0 bases, with 10 bases between.

The CDR3 here is CASSDSSVVDTQYF. The DNA for the CDR3 is TGTGCCAGCAGTGACTCGAGTGTGGTTGATACGCAGTATTTT. The chain uses TRBV6-4 and TRBJ2-3; D not resolved. CDR3 size: 14 residues. Per the germline V gene, CDR1 is MRHNA and CDR2 is SNTAGT. V shed 0 bases and J shed 6 bases, with 10 bases lying between them.

The genes are TRBV19 and TRBJ1-2; D perhaps matches TRBD1 (6 bases). Germline loops: CDR1 LNHDA, CDR2 SQIVND (reference sequence). V lost 0 bases to trimming and J lost 4 bases, with 12 bases between them. This CDR3 comprises 15 residues. Here the CDR3 DNA reads TGTGCCAGTAGTATAGAGTCACAGGGAGTCTATGGCTACACCTTC. Translation gives CASSIESQGVYGYTF.

This chain links TRBV4-3 with TRBJ2-3; 12 nucleotides line up with TRBD2. The CDR3 totals 16 residues. The V and J ends lost 0 bases and 4 bases, in that order; junction bases with no gene match: 2. Germline V gene lookup returns CDR1 LGHNA and CDR2 YSLEER. The CDR3: CASSQDPSGGADTQYF. For the CDR3, the DNA is TGCGCCAGCAGCCAAGATCCTAGCGGGGGGGCAGATACGCAGTATTTT.

This clone was counted a single time. The chain employs TRBV2 and TRBJ2-6, with 7 bases fitting TRBD1. V dropped 5 bases and J dropped 15; count of bases not matched to a gene: 16. Per the germline V gene, CDR1 is SNHLY and CDR2 is FYNNEI. The length of the CDR3 is 15 residues. DNA of the CDR3: TGTGCCAGCAGTCTCTCGACAGGGACCGGAACGGGCCTGACTTTC. Its translation is CASSLSTGTGTGLTF.

The rearrangement uses TRBV6-5 and TRBJ2-1; TRBD2 matches 7 bases. Germline V gives CDR1 MNHEY, CDR2 SVGAGI. Germline trimming cut 4 bases from V and 4 bases from J; bases unmatched to any gene: 7. The CDR3 consists of 15 residues. The CDR3 DNA sequence: TGTGCCAGCAGTTCCAGTGGCGGGAGTTACAATGAGCAGTTCTTC. Translating it yields CASSSSGGSYNEQFF.

This clone has only a few counts. This rearrangement joins TRBV20-1 to TRBJ2-5, with D possibly TRBD1 on 6 matching bases. The V end was cut by 7 bases, the J end by 10 bases, with 13 bases between. The CDR3 totals 10 residues. From germline, CDR1 is DFQATT and CDR2 SNEGSKA (reference sequence). The CDR3 DNA follows: TGCAGTGGGCAAGAGGGGGACCAGTACTTC. Translation: CSGQEGDQYF.

The rearrangement links TRBV2 to TRBJ2-1; TRBD1 matches 8 bases. In germline, CDR1 is SNHLY, CDR2 FYNNEI. V lost 3 bases, J lost 5 bases, and 0 bases stayed unmatched. The CDR3 length is 13 residues. The CDR3 coding sequence is TGTGCCAGCAGTGAGGGACAGGACAATGAGCAGTTCTTC. Translated: CASSEGQDNEQFF.

CDR3: CASSLSGGVGELFF. CDR3 coding DNA: TGTGCCAGCAGCTTATCAGGGGGAGTGGGGGAGCTGTTTTTT. The rearrangement joins TRBV11-2 to TRBJ2-2, with TRBD1 matching 7 bases. The germline V gene has CDR1 SGHAT and CDR2 FQNNGV. The CDR3 sequence is 14 residues long. Trimming at V came to 2 bases and at J to 8 bases, leaving 5 bases not matched to a gene.

The chain couples TRBV27 to TRBJ2-5, with TRBD2 matching over 7 bases. The DNA end favors TRBJ2-7, so the J call may be wrong. In germline, CDR1 is MNHEY, CDR2 SMNVEV (reference sequence). CDR3 size: 15 residues. The CDR3 DNA sequence: TGTGCCAGCAGTTTATCGCAGGGAGGGCCCTACGAGCAGTACTTC. This translates into CASSLSQGGPYEQYF.

This chain links TRBV27 with TRBJ1-1; D gene ambiguous. The CDR3 covers 15 residues. The V and J ends lost 5 bases and 1 base respectively, with 14 bases between them. The germline V gene has CDR1 MNHEY and CDR2 SMNVEV (reference sequence). CDR3 region: CASSIGPPGNTEAFF. Written as DNA, the CDR3 is TGTGCCAGCAGTATCGGCCCCCCAGGGAACACTGAAGCTTTCTTT.

The rearrangement links TRBV7-9 to TRBJ1-2; 9 bases are shared with TRBD1. Trimming took 5 bases from V and 8 from J; bases not matched to a gene: 9. The CDR3 covers 14 residues. Per the germline V gene, CDR1 is SEHNR and CDR2 is FQNEAQ (reference sequence). The CDR3 DNA reads as TGTGCCAGCAGCCCCAACACAGGGGGCCAGGGCTACACCTTC. Translated: CASSPNTGGQGYTF.

The chain joins TRBV6-5 to TRBJ1-4, with TRBD1 matching 8 bases. The germline V gene has CDR1 MNHEY and CDR2 SVGAGI. Trimming took 0 bases from V and 8 from J; bases not matched to a gene: 5. CDR3 size: 15 residues. CDR3 amino acids: CASSYSTGVDEKLFF. CDR3 nucleotide sequence: TGTGCCAGCAGTTACTCGACAGGGGTAGACGAAAAACTGTTTTTT.

V usage is TRBV4-3 and J usage is TRBJ1-5; unclear D gene. Germline lookup yields CDR1 LGHNA and CDR2 YSLEER. CDR3 length equals 15 residues. The germline V and J ends were trimmed by 0 bases and 0 bases, with 6 bases remaining between them. The CDR3 DNA sequence: TGCGCCAGCAGCCAAGATCAGAATAGCAATCAGCCCCAGCATTTT. Translation: CASSQDQNSNQPQHF.

The rearrangement links TRBV18 to TRBJ1-2; a possible D gene is TRBD1 (5 bases). Trimming took 2 bases from V and 4 from J, leaving 8 bases between them. The CDR3 has 13 residues. Germline V gene data show CDR1 as KGHSH and CDR2 as LQKENI. The CDR3 region is CASSPAQGYGYTF. Written as DNA, the CDR3 is TGTGCCAGCTCACCAGCGCAGGGCTATGGCTACACCTTC. Variable domain in full (rest from reference TRBV18 and TRBJ1-2): NAGVMQNPRHLVRRRGQEARLRCSPMKGHSHVYWYRQLPEEGLKFMVYLQKENIIDESGMPKERFSAEFPKEGPSILRIQQVVRGDSAAYFCASSPAQGYGYTFGSGTRLTVV.

The chain joins TRBV5-6 to TRBJ1-2; 8 bases line up with TRBD1. Germline lookup yields CDR1 SGHDT and CDR2 YYEEEE. This CDR3 is built from 14 residues. V shed 3 bases and J 5 bases; nucleotides not matched to a gene: 6. Here the CDR3 reads CASSYGTGVYGYTF. CDR3 bases: TGTGCCAGCAGCTACGGGACAGGAGTATATGGCTACACCTTC.

The chain uses TRBV28 and TRBJ1-1; D remains unclear. Germline V gives CDR1 MDHEN, CDR2 SYDVKM. V dropped 1 base and J dropped 0 bases, with 12 bases sitting between them. The CDR3 is made up of 16 amino acids. CDR3 sequence reads: CASSLLVELMNTEAFF. The CDR3 DNA sequence: TGTGCCAGCAGTTTATTAGTCGAACTTATGAACACTGAAGCTTTCTTT. The full variable domain, in which reference TRBV28 and TRBJ1-1 provide the parts outside the CDR3, is DVKVTQSSRYLVKRTGEKVFLECVQDMDHENMFWYRQDPGLGLRLIYFSYDVKMKEKGDIPEGYSVSREKKERFSLILESASTNQTSMYLCASSLLVELMNTEAFFGQGTRLTVV.

The chain uses TRBV7-2 and TRBJ1-5; possible D gene TRBD1, 5 bases. CDR1 is SGHTA, CDR2 FQGNSA, per germline. The CDR3 extends over 15 amino acids. Trimming cost V 5 bases and J 4 bases, with 15 bases left between them. The DNA for the CDR3 is TGTGCCAGCAGCCGAGGACGCGGGGGAAATCAGCCCCAGCATTTT. It specifies CASSRGRGGNQPQHF.

This chain links TRBV7-2 with TRBJ1-2, with 8 positions matching TRBD1. The CDR3 spans 16 residues. Trimming at V came to 4 bases and at J to 7 bases, leaving 14 bases not matched to a gene. CDR1 is SGHTA and CDR2 is FQGNSA in the germline V gene. CDR3 nucleotide sequence: TGTGCCAGCAGCTCCCAGGGGCAGGGGGCGAGAGGTGGCTACACCTTC. It codes for CASSSQGQGARGGYTF. Supplemented by reference TRBV7-2 and TRBJ1-2, the full variable domain reads GAGVSQSPSNKVTEKGKDVELRCDPISGHTALYWYRQSLGQGLEFLIYFQGNSAPDKSGLPSDRFSAERTGGSVSTLTIQRTQQEDSAVYLCASSSQGQGARGGYTFGSGTRLTVV.

The chain joins TRBV6-5 to TRBJ1-6; possible D gene TRBD1, 6 bases. Trimming shortened V by 9 bases and J by 6 bases, and 18 bases separated the two germline ends. Germline V gene sequence: CDR1 MNHEY, CDR2 SVGAGI. The CDR3 is 15 amino acids. The CDR3 is CASSGTPMGNSPLHF. The CDR3 nucleotides are TGTGCCAGTTCCGGGACACCCATGGGTAATTCACCCCTCCACTTT.